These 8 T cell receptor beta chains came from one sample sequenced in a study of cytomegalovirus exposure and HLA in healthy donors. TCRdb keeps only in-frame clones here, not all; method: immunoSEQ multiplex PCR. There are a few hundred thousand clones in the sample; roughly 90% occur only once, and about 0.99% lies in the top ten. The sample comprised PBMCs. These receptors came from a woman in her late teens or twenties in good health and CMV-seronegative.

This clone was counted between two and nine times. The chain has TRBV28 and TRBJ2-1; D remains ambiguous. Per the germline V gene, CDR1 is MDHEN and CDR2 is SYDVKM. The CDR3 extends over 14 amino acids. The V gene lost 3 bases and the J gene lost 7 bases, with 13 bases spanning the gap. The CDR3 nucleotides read TGTGCCAGCAGTTTCGCGAATGCGCCAAATGAGCAGTTCTTC. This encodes CASSFANAPNEQFF.

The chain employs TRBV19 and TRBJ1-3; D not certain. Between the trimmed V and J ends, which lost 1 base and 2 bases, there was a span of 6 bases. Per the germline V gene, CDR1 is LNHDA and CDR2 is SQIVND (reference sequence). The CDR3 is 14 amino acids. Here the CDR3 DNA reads TGTGCCAGTAGTATAGTGGGAGCTGGAAACACCATATATTTT. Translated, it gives CASSIVGAGNTIYF.

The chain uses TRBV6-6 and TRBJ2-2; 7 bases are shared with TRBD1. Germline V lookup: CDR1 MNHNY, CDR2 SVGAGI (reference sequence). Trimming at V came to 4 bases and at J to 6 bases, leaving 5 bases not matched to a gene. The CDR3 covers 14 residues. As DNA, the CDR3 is TGTGCCAGCAGTTCCAGGACAGGCCCCGGGGAGCTGTTTTTT. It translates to CASSSRTGPGELFF.

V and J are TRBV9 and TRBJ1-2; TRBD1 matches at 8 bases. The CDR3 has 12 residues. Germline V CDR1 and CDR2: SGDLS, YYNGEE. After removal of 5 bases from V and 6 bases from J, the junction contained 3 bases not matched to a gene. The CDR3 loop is CASRDRVDGYTF. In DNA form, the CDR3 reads TGTGCCAGCAGGGACAGGGTCGATGGCTACACCTTC.

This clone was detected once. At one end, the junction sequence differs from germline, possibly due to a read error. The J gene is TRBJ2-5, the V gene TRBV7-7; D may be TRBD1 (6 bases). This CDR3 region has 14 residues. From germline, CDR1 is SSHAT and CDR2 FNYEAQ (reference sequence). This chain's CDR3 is CASSINRVQETQYF. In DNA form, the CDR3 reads TGTGCTAGCAGCATCAACAGGGTGCAAGAGACCCAGTACTTC.

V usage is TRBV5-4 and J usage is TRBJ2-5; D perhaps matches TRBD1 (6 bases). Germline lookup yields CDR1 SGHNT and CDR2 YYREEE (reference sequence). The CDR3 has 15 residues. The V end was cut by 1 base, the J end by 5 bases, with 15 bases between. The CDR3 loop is CASSLPLGGAETQYF. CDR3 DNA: TGTGCCAGCAGCTTGCCCTTAGGGGGTGCGGAGACCCAGTACTTC.

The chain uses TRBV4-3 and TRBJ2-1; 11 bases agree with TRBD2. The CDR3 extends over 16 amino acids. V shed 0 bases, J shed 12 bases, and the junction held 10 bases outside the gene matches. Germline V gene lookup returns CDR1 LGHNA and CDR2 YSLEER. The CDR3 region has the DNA TGCGCCAGCAGCCAAGATATCGTAGCGGGAGGGCCCGGGCAGTTCTTC. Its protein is CASSQDIVAGGPGQFF.

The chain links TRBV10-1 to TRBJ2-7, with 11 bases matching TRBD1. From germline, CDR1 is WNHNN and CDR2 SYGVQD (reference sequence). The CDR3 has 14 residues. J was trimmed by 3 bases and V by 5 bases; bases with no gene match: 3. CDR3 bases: TGCGCCAGCAGTACCGGGACAGGGGGCTACGAGCAGTACTTC. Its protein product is CASSTGTGGYEQYF.